The subject of this entry is one TCR beta chain. Its specificity is not known. CDR1 is KGHSH, CDR2 LQKENI, per germline. CDR3 length: 16 residues. The V end lost 2 bases, the J end lost 1 base, and 13 bases lay between the germline ends. PBMCs that had been cryopreserved were the source of 1.5 to 2.5 micrograms of genomic DNA for TCR beta libraries. Here immunoSEQ multiplex PCR was the method, and the copy in TCRdb shows in-frame clones only, minus some. The sample lists a few hundred thousand clones; roughly 74% were seen once. The entry originates in a study of cytotoxic CD8 clonotypes in ibrutinib-treated CLL. Study-wide background: Following a median around 13 months of treatment, with a range of 6 to 36, response samples were taken. There were, on average, about 260,000 productive templates and tens of thousands of productive rearrangements per sample. Study-level findings and limits: The study found baseline clonality above age-matched healthy donors, tracking circulating CD8+ T-cell counts.

The V gene is TRBV18, the J gene TRBJ2-3; perhaps TRBD1 as D (6 bases). This sample comprised PBMCs, obtained after 24 months of ibrutinib treatment. The receptor's source is a human donor with chronic lymphocytic leukemia. The chain's CDR3 is CASSPRWAGGTDTQYF. The DNA of the CDR3 is TGTGCCAGCTCACCAAGGTGGGCAGGGGGCACAGATACGCAGTATTTT.